These 26 T cell receptor beta chains came from one sample sequenced in a study of immune evolution from preneoplasia to lung adenocarcinoma. TCRdb's copy holds only in-frame clones and misses some; the assay was immunoSEQ multiplex PCR. The sample yields 7,400 or so clones, 70% to 80% seen once. Sequencing was done on a sample of FFPE minimally invasive lung adenocarcinoma tissue. Source of these receptors: a person aged 70 to 85 with lung adenocarcinoma.

J is TRBJ2-3 and V is TRBV7-9; D may match TRBD1 or TRBD2 (5 bases each). Germline V gene data show CDR1 as SEHNR and CDR2 as FQNEAQ (reference sequence). Between the trimmed V and J ends, which lost 5 bases and 10 bases, there was a span of 16 bases. The length of the CDR3 is 13 residues. This chain's CDR3 is CASSPGPGLAQYF. CDR3 DNA: TGTGCCAGCAGCCCGGGACCGGGGTTAGCGCAGTATTTT.

The V call is TRBV6-5, the J call TRBJ1-5; D not certain. The germline gives CDR1 MNHEY, CDR2 SVGAGI. The length of the CDR3 is 14 residues. Trimming removed 2 bases at V and 5 bases at J, with 10 bases between. CDR3 sequence reads: CASSYVRSDQPQHF. CDR3 nucleotide sequence: TGTGCCAGCAGTTACGTTAGGAGCGATCAGCCCCAGCATTTT.

This clone was found a few times. The chain joins TRBV21-1 to TRBJ1-4; the table's D gene call, TRBD1, was not cross checked with the DNA. TRBV21-1 is reported as a pseudogene. This CDR3 region has 16 residues. The CDR3 is CASSPRQVLWDEKLFF. The CDR3 DNA reads as TGTGCCAGCAGCCCTCGACAGGTGTTATGGGATGAAAAACTGTTTTTT.

The V and J genes are TRBV7-2 and TRBJ1-2, with D possibly matching TRBD1 (6 bases). The CDR3 sequence is 12 residues long. V lost 1 base to trimming and J lost 7 bases, with 7 bases between them. CDR1 SGHTA and CDR2 FQGNSA come from the germline V gene. CDR3 nucleotides: TGTGCCAGCAGCTTAGACAGGGCTGGCTACACCTTC. Its translation is CASSLDRAGYTF.

This chain connects TRBV7-9 to TRBJ1-3, with 10 bases identical to TRBD1. The junction had 5 bases not matched to a gene; V was cut back by 3 bases and J by 3 bases. Germline CDR1 SEHNR, CDR2 FQNEAQ (reference sequence). CDR3 length equals 16 residues. The CDR3 DNA follows: TGTGCCAGCAGCTTGGGACAGGGGTTCGGTGGAAACACCATATATTTT. Translated, it gives CASSLGQGFGGNTIYF.

The V gene is TRBV29-1, the J gene TRBJ1-2; maybe TRBD1 (6 bases). CDR3 length: 14 residues. Trimming took 0 bases from V and 8 from J, leaving 16 bases between them. Germline CDR1 SQVTM, CDR2 ANQGSEA. CDR3 sequence: CSVEDPGTGRGYTF. CDR3 DNA: TGCAGCGTTGAAGATCCGGGAACAGGGAGGGGCTACACCTTC.

The V and J genes are TRBV9 and TRBJ1-2; the D gene is possibly TRBD1 (6 bases). The CDR3 length is 16 residues. Per germline, CDR1 SGDLS and CDR2 YYNGEE. Trimming left V 6 bases short and J 8 bases short, with 26 bases between. This CDR3 reads CASTTGSGLGKGGYTF. The CDR3 bases are TGTGCCAGCACCACAGGGTCTGGCTTGGGGAAGGGAGGCTACACCTTC.

The chain links TRBV19 to TRBJ1-5; TRBD1 agrees at 10 bases. J was trimmed by 6 bases and V by 7 bases; bases with no gene match: 9. The germline CDR1 and CDR2 sequences are LNHDA and SQIVND (reference sequence). The length of the CDR3 is 15 residues. DNA for the CDR3: TGTGCCAGTACTACACCGGGACAGGGGTTTCAGCCCCAGCATTTT. Amino acids: CASTTPGQGFQPQHF.

The CDR3 region has the DNA TGTGCCAGCACTCCTGGGGCAGTGAACACTGAAGCTTTCTTT. It codes for CASTPGAVNTEAFF. This chain links TRBV28 with TRBJ1-1; D is possibly TRBD1 (5 bases). CDR3 length: 14 residues. V lost 7 bases, J lost 0 bases, and 12 bases lay in between. CDR1 and CDR2 (germline): MDHEN, SYDVKM.

The V call is TRBV11-2, the J call TRBJ1-1; 7 nucleotides line up with TRBD1. Per the germline V gene, CDR1 is SGHAT and CDR2 is FQNNGV. V was clipped by 2 bases and J by 6 bases; unmatched bases: 6. The CDR3 is made up of 14 amino acids. The CDR3 reads CASSLSGGGAEAFF. The CDR3 coding sequence is TGTGCCAGCAGCTTATCGGGAGGGGGCGCTGAAGCTTTCTTT.

This clone was recorded a few times. The chain combines TRBV7-2 with TRBJ2-7, with 9 positions matching TRBD1. Trimming at V came to 1 base and at J to 7 bases, leaving 5 bases not matched to a gene. The CDR3 contains 14 residues. CDR1 SGHTA and CDR2 FQGNSA come from the germline V gene. The CDR3 DNA reads as TGTGCCAGCAGCTTAGATAACAGGGGGCGGGAGCAGTACTTC. As protein: CASSLDNRGREQYF.

The chain recombines TRBV9 with TRBJ1-1; D is perhaps TRBD1 (6 bases). The germline gives CDR1 SGDLS, CDR2 YYNGEE. The length of the CDR3 is 11 residues. Trimming shortened V by 3 bases and J by 8 bases, and 8 bases separated the two germline ends. CDR3: CASSAGTEAFF. CDR3 in DNA: TGTGCCAGCAGCGCCGGGACAGAAGCTTTCTTT.

V and J are TRBV7-9 and TRBJ2-5; 8 nucleotides align to TRBD1. The V and J ends lost 4 bases and 4 bases, in that order; junction bases with no gene match: 5. The CDR3 covers 14 residues. Germline CDR1 and CDR2: SEHNR and FQNEAQ (reference sequence). The CDR3 region has the DNA TGTGCCAGCAGCTCCGGACAGGGAAGAGAGACCCAGTACTTC. Translation: CASSSGQGRETQYF.

This clone has more than one count but fewer than ten. This chain uses TRBV7-2 with TRBJ1-2, with a tentative D call TRBD1 (5 bases). V lost 4 bases to trimming and J lost 4 bases, with 10 bases between them. There are 13 residues in the CDR3. Germline assignment: CDR1 SGHTA and CDR2 FQGNSA. CDR3: CASSSPGPYGYTF. The CDR3 nucleotides read TGTGCCAGCAGCTCGCCGGGGCCCTATGGCTACACCTTC.

V gene TRBV5-5 combines with J gene TRBJ1-3, with a possible D match to TRBD1 (5 bases). This CDR3 region has 17 residues. The germline CDR1 and CDR2 sequences are SGHKS and YYEKEE (reference sequence). V lost 0 bases and J 0 bases, leaving 13 bases between the germline ends. The CDR3 nucleotides are TGTGCCAGCAGCTTGGAAGGGACCCTTTACTCTGGAAACACCATATATTTT. This translates into CASSLEGTLYSGNTIYF.

The gene calls are TRBV2 and TRBJ2-2; 8 nucleotides agree with TRBD2. CDR3 length: 17 residues. V was clipped by 6 bases and J by 0 bases; unmatched bases: 9. Germline CDR1 reads SNHLY; CDR2 reads FYNNEI. The CDR3 DNA is TGTGCCAGCAGGGTCGGCGGGGGGCTCGCGAACACCGGGGAGCTGTTTTTT. It yields the protein CASRVGGGLANTGELFF.

The V gene is TRBV27, the J gene TRBJ2-5; D uncertain. Germline assignment: CDR1 MNHEY and CDR2 SMNVEV (reference sequence). The CDR3 runs to 18 residues. V lost 3 bases to trimming and J lost 5 bases, with 25 bases between them. Written as DNA, the CDR3 is TGTGCCAGCAGTTTTAAGATGTCCGGAAGGGCCCACGGGGAGACCCAGTACTTC. Translation: CASSFKMSGRAHGETQYF.

The chain recombines TRBV14 with TRBJ2-7; tentative D call: TRBD2 (5 bases). The ends were cut back, 4 bases at V and 6 bases at J, with 10 bases in the middle. From germline, CDR1 is SGHDN and CDR2 FVKESK. The CDR3 spans 12 residues. In nucleotides, the CDR3 is TGTGCCAGCAGCCTTCCCGGAGGCGAGCAGTACTTC. Amino acid sequence: CASSLPGGEQYF. Full variable domain (rest looked up from reference TRBV14 and TRBJ2-7): EAGVTQFPSHSVIEKGQTVTLRCDPISGHDNLYWYRRVMGKEIKFLLHFVKESKQDESGMPNNRFLAERTGGTYSTLKVQPAELEDSGVYFCASSLPGGEQYFGPGTRLTVT.

The CDR3 region is CASSHEWNEQFF. The CDR3 nucleotides are TGTGCCAGCAGCCACGAATGGAATGAGCAGTTCTTC. The chain has TRBV11-2 and TRBJ2-1; D not certain. The CDR3 covers 12 residues. V shed 5 bases and J shed 7 bases, with 9 bases lying between them. Per germline, CDR1 SGHAT and CDR2 FQNNGV.

The chain employs TRBV2 and TRBJ2-1; D perhaps matches TRBD1 (5 bases). The V end was cut by 3 bases, the J end by 9 bases, with 15 bases between. Germline V gene lookup returns CDR1 SNHLY and CDR2 FYNNEI. The CDR3 extends over 14 amino acids. The CDR3 protein is CASSEQGPSPEQFF. CDR3 DNA sequence: TGTGCCAGCAGTGAGCAGGGTCCTTCTCCTGAGCAGTTCTTC.

CDR3 sequence: CASSIGGGGHDTQYF. CDR3 coding DNA: TGTGCCAGTAGTATAGGGGGAGGGGGCCATGATACGCAGTATTTT. The rearrangement links TRBV19 to TRBJ2-3; D tentatively reads TRBD1 or TRBD2 (7 bases each). The CDR3 is made up of 15 amino acids. Germline CDR1 and CDR2: LNHDA and SQIVND (reference sequence). The V gene lost 1 base and the J gene lost 6 bases, with 14 bases spanning the gap.

V usage is TRBV30 and J usage is TRBJ1-2, with 10 positions matching TRBD1. The V gene end was trimmed by 3 bases and the J gene end by 5 bases; junction bases not matched to a gene: 9. CDR1 and CDR2 from the germline V gene are GTSNPN and SVGIG (reference sequence). The CDR3 loop spans 15 amino acids. The CDR3 nucleotides read TGTGCCTGGAGACGGACAGGGGGTACGGATTATGGCTACACCTTC. Translated: CAWRRTGGTDYGYTF.

This clone was picked up a small number of times. The J gene is TRBJ2-5, the V gene TRBV7-8; 10 bases fit TRBD2. V gave up 5 bases and J gave up 5 bases; unmatched junction bases: 11. The CDR3 length is 16 residues. Germline V lookup: CDR1 SGHVS, CDR2 FQNEAQ. CDR3 sequence (DNA): TGTGCCAGCAGCCCCGTGAGTCTAGCGGGAGTGGAGACCCAGTACTTC. It yields the protein CASSPVSLAGVETQYF.

J is TRBJ2-7 and V is TRBV19; D is perhaps TRBD2 (5 bases). CDR1 is LNHDA, CDR2 SQIVND, per germline (reference sequence). The CDR3 extends over 13 amino acids. Trimming took 6 bases from V and 9 from J, leaving 18 bases between them. The CDR3: CASRPFGSPRQYF. The CDR3 DNA sequence: TGTGCCAGTAGGCCTTTTGGGAGCCCGCGGCAGTACTTC.

This clone occurred a few times. The CDR3 reads CASSPQGLVNTIYF. DNA of the CDR3: TGTGCCAGCTCACCACAGGGACTAGTAAACACCATATATTTT. The V call is TRBV18, the J call TRBJ1-3; tentative D call: TRBD1 (5 bases). The CDR3 totals 14 residues. In germline, CDR1 is KGHSH, CDR2 LQKENI. V shed 1 base and J shed 6 bases, with 10 bases lying between them.

In its sample, this clone was seen once. The chain links TRBV7-3 to TRBJ2-3; D is perhaps TRBD2 (7 bases). The length of the CDR3 is 14 residues. V lost 3 bases, J lost 6 bases, and 13 bases lay in between. Germline V gives CDR1 SGHTA, CDR2 FQGTGA. DNA for the CDR3: TGTGCCAGCAGCTTCCCGGGGGGCAGGGATACGCAGTATTTT. Its protein is CASSFPGGRDTQYF.